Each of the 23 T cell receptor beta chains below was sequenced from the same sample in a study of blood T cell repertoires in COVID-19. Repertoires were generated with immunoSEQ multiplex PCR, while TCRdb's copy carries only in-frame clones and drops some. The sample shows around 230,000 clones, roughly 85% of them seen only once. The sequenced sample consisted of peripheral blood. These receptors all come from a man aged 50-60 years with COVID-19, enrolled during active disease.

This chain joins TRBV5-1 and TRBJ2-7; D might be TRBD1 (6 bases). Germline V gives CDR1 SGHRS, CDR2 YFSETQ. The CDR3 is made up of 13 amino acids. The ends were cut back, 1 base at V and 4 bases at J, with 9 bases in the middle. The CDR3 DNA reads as TGCGCCAGCAGCTTGACAGGGCCGTACGAGCAGTACTTC. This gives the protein CASSLTGPYEQYF. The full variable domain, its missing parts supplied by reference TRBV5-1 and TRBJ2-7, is KAGVTQTPRYLIKTRGQQVTLSCSPISGHRSVSWYQQTPGQGLQFLFEYFSETQRNKGNFPGRFSGRQFSNSRSEMNVSTLELGDSALYLCASSLTGPYEQYFGPGTRLTVT.

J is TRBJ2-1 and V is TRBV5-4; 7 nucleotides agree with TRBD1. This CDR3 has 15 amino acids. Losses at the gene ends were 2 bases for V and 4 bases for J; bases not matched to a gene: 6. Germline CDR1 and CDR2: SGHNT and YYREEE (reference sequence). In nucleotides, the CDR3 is TGTGCCAGCAGCTTCTTCGGGACAGTTTACAATGAGCAGTTCTTC. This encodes CASSFFGTVYNEQFF.

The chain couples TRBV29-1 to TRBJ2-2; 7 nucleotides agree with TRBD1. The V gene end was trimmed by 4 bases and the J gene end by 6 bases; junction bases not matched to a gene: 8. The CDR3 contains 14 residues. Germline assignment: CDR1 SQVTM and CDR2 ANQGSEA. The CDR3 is CSVGQGYLAGELFF. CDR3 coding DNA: TGCAGCGTTGGACAGGGTTATTTGGCCGGGGAGCTGTTTTTT.

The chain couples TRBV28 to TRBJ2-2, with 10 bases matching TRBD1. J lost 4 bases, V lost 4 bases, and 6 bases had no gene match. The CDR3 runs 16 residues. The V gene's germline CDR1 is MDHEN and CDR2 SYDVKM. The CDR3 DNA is TGTGCCAGCAGTTCCCGACAGGGGGCCGTCACCGGGGAGCTGTTTTTT. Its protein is CASSSRQGAVTGELFF.

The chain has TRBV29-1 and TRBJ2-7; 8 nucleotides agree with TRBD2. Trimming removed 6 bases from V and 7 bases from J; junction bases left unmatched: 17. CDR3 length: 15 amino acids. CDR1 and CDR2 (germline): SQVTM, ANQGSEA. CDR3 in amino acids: CSVLLSSGGSGEQYF. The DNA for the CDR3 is TGCAGCGTCCTCCTGTCGAGCGGGGGCTCGGGGGAGCAGTACTTC.

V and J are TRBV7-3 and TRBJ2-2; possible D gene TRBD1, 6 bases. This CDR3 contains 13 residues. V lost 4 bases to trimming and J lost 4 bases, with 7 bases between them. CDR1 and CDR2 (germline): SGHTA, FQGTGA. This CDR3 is CASSSDSTGELFF. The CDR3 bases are TGTGCCAGCAGCTCGGACAGCACCGGGGAGCTGTTTTTT.

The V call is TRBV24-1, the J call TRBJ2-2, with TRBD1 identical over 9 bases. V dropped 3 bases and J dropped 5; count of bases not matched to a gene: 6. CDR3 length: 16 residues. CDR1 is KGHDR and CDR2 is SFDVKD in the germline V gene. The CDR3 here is CATSDNHRGQTGELFF. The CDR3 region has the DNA TGTGCCACCAGTGATAATCACAGGGGGCAGACCGGGGAGCTGTTTTTT.

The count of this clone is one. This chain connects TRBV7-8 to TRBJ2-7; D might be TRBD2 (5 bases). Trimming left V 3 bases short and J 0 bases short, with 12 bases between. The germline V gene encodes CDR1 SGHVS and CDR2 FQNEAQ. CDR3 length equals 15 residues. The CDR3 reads CASSFNERGSYEQYF. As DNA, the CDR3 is TGTGCCAGCAGCTTTAATGAACGGGGCTCCTACGAGCAGTACTTC.

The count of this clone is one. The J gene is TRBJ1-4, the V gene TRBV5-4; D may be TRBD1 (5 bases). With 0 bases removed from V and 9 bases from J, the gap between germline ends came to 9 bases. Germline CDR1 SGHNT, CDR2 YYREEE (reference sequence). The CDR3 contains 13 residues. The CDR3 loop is CASSLAGGKKLFF. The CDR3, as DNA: TGTGCCAGCAGCTTGGCGGGGGGGAAAAAACTGTTTTTT.

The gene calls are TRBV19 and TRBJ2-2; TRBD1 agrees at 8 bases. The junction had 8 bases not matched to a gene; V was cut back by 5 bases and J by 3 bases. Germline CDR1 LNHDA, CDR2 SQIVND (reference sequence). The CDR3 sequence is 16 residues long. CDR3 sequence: CASSGGRGRDTGELFF. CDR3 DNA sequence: TGTGCCAGTAGTGGGGGCAGGGGGCGAGACACCGGGGAGCTGTTTTTT.

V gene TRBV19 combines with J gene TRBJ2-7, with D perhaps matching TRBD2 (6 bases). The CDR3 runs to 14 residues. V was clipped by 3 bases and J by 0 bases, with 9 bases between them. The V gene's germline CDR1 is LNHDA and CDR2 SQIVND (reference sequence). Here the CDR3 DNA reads TGTGCCAGTAGTATCGGGGACTTCTCCTACGAGCAGTACTTC. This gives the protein CASSIGDFSYEQYF.

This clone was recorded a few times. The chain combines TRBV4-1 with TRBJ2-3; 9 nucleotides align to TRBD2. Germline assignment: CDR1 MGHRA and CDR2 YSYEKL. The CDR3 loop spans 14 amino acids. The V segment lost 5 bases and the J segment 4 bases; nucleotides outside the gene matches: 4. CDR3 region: CASSYSGGADTQYF. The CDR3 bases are TGCGCCAGCAGCTATAGCGGGGGCGCAGATACGCAGTATTTT.

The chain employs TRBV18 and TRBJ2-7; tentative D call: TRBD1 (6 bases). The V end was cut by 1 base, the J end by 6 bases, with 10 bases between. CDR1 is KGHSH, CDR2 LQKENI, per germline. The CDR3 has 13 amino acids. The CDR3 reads CASSPHRAGEQYF. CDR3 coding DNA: TGTGCCAGCTCACCACACAGGGCGGGCGAGCAGTACTTC.

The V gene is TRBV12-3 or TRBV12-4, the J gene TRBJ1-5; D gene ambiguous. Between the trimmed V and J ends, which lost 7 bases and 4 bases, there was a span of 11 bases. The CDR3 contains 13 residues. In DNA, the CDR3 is TGTGCCAGCACCACCACGGAGAATCAGCCCCAGCATTTT. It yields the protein CASTTTENQPQHF.

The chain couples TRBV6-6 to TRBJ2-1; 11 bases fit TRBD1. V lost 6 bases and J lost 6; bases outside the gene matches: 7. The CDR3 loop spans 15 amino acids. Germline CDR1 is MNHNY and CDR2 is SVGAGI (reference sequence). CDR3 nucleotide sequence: TGTGCCAGCAGCTTAGGACAGGGGGCGAGCAATGAGCAGTTCTTC. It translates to CASSLGQGASNEQFF.

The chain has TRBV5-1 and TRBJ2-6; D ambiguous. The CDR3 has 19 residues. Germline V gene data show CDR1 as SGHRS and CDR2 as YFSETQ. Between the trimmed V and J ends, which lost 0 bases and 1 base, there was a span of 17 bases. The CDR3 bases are TGCGCCAGCAGCTTGGCCTTAGGAACAGTAACATCTGGGGCCAACGTCCTGACTTTC. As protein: CASSLALGTVTSGANVLTF.

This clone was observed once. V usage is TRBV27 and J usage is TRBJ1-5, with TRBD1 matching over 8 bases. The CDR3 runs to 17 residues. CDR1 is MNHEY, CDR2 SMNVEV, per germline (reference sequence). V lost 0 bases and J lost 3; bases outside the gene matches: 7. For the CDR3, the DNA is TGTGCCAGCAGTTTATCGTGGACAGGGAGGTTCAATCAGCCCCAGCATTTT. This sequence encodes CASSLSWTGRFNQPQHF.

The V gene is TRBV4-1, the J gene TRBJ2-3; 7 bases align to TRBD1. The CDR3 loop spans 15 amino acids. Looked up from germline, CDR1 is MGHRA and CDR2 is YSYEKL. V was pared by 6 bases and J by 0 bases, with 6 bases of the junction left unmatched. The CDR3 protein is CASSTGDRSTDTQYF. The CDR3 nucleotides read TGCGCCAGCAGTACAGGGGACCGTAGCACAGATACGCAGTATTTT.

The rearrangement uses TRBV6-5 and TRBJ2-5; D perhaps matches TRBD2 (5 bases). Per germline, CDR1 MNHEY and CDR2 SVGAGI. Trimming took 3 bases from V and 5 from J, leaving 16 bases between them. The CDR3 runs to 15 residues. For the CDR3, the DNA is TGTGCCAGCAGTTATACGTCCGGGGTATGGGAGACCCAGTACTTC. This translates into CASSYTSGVWETQYF.

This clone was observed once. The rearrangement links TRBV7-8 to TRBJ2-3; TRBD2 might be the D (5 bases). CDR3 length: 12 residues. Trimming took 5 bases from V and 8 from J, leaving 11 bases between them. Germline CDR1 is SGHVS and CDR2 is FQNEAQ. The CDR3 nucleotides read TGTGCCAGCAGCGGCGCTGGAGGTACGCAGTATTTT. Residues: CASSGAGGTQYF.

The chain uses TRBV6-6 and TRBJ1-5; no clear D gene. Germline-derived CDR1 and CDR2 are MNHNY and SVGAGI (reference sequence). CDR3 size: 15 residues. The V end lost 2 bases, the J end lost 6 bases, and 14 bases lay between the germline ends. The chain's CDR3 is CASSYEAPLIQPQHF. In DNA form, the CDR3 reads TGTGCCAGCAGTTACGAGGCACCCCTGATTCAGCCCCAGCATTTT.

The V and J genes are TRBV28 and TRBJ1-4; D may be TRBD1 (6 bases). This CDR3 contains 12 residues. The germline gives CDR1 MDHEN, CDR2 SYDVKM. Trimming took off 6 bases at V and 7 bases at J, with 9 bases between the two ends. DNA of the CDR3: TGTGCCAGCAGCGGGACAAGTGAAAAACTGTTTTTT. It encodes CASSGTSEKLFF.

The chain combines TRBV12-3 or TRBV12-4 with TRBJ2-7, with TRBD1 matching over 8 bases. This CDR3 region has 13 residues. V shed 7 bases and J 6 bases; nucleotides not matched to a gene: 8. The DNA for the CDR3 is TGTGCCAGCACTTGGACACAGGGGGGCGAGCAGTACTTC. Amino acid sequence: CASTWTQGGEQYF.